Each of the 21 T cell receptor beta chains below was sequenced from the same sample in a study of blood T cell repertoires in COVID-19 (dated by TCRdb to 2020 to 2021). The library was obtained by the immunoSEQ multiplex PCR assay. The clones in this table, taken by TCRdb from immuneACCESS, are in-frame only. Not every clone is retained; where verified, under half of the shortfall comes from an unresolved V gene, and the cause of the rest is unknown. The sample contains fewer than 50,000 clones, 80% to 90% of them found a single time. The top ten hold about 43% of the sample. Material for sequencing was peripheral blood. Receptors were obtained from a woman aged 80 or over with active or convalescent COVID-19.

In this sample, this clone turned up a few times. V and J are TRBV4-3 and TRBJ1-2; D is uncertain. Germline values: CDR1 LGHNA, CDR2 YSLEER. Trimming cost V 0 bases and J 8 bases, with 10 bases left between them. The CDR3 is made up of 13 amino acids. The chain's CDR3 is CASSQDPVEGYTF. CDR3 nucleotides: TGCGCCAGCAGCCAAGATCCAGTGGAGGGCTACACCTTC.

This clone was found once. This chain connects TRBV3-1 (or the pseudogene TRBV3-2) to TRBJ1-5; TRBD1 aligns across 10 bases. J lost 11 bases, V lost 3 bases, and 7 bases had no gene match. CDR3 length: 14 residues. Germline CDR1 reads LGHDT; CDR2 reads YNNKEL (reference sequence). CDR3 DNA sequence: TGTGCCAGCAGCCAGGGGGACAGGGGTAGGGCCCAGCATTTT. This gives the protein CASSQGDRGRAQHF.

This clone occurred a few times. The rearrangement joins TRBV5-4 to TRBJ1-4, with TRBD1 matching 9 bases. The CDR3 is 16 residues long. Germline lookup yields CDR1 SGHNT and CDR2 YYREEE (reference sequence). V shed 4 bases and J 5 bases; nucleotides not matched to a gene: 9. The DNA of the CDR3 is TGTGCCAGCAGCCCAACATCGACAGGGGGAAATGAAAAACTGTTTTTT. This sequence encodes CASSPTSTGGNEKLFF.

With respect to this clone: The junction and the germline gene differ at one end; a read error may be behind it. The chain employs TRBV28 and TRBJ2-1; 9 nucleotides agree with TRBD2. Germline V lookup: CDR1 MDHEN, CDR2 SYDVKM. This CDR3 is 15 amino acids long. Written as DNA, the CDR3 is TGTGCCAGCATCTTGCGGGAGGGCGCCTACAATAAGCAGTTCTTC. This sequence encodes CASILREGAYNKQFF.

The genes are TRBV5-1 and TRBJ1-1, with D tentatively TRBD1 (6 bases). Trimming left V 3 bases short and J 1 base short, with 10 bases between. The CDR3 has 14 residues. Germline V CDR1 and CDR2: SGHRS, YFSETQ. The CDR3 nucleotides read TGCGCCAGCAGCTCCGGGACAACGAACACTGAAGCTTTCTTT. It codes for CASSSGTTNTEAFF.

Points on this clone: Sequence at one end of the junction differs from germline and may be a read error. The chain couples TRBV7-7 to TRBJ2-1; the match to TRBD2 covers 8 bases. The CDR3 consists of 14 residues. Germline CDR1 is SSHAT and CDR2 is FNYEAQ (reference sequence). The CDR3 reads CASSPGGVSIRQFF. The CDR3 nucleotides are TGTGCTAGCAGCCCCGGGGGGGTGTCGATCCGGCAGTTCTTC.

This chain connects TRBV9 to TRBJ1-1, with 8 nucleotides matching TRBD1. Losses at the gene ends were 7 bases for V and 2 bases for J; bases not matched to a gene: 1. Germline V gene data show CDR1 as SGDLS and CDR2 as YYNGEE. The CDR3 consists of 12 residues. Here the CDR3 reads CASGQGNTEAFF. For the CDR3, the DNA is TGTGCCAGCGGACAGGGTAACACTGAAGCTTTCTTT.

This clone showed up just a few times. The CDR3 DNA is TGTGCCAGCAGCTTGGTAGGGGTCGGTTATGGCTACACCTTC. It specifies CASSLVGVGYGYTF. The chain joins TRBV5-8 to TRBJ1-2; weak D call: TRBD1 (5 bases). Trimming removed 0 bases from V and 5 bases from J, with 11 bases in between. The CDR3 consists of 14 residues. Germline CDR1 SGHTS, CDR2 YDEGEE.

Here the CDR3 reads CASSYAPGGIQHF. CDR3 bases: TGCGCCAGCAGTTATGCCCCCGGCGGCATCCAGCATTTT. V is TRBV5-1 and J is TRBJ1-5; no reliable D call. Per germline, CDR1 SGHRS and CDR2 YFSETQ. The CDR3 covers 13 residues. V shed 5 bases and J shed 12 bases, with 18 bases lying between them. The complete variable domain, with remaining parts taken from reference TRBV5-1 and TRBJ1-5, reads KAGVTQTPRYLIKTRGQQVTLSCSPISGHRSVSWYQQTPGQGLQFLFEYFSETQRNKGNFPGRFSGRQFSNSRSEMNVSTLELGDSALYLCASSYAPGGIQHFGDGTRLSIL.

This chain uses TRBV28 with TRBJ1-2; a weak D match, TRBD1 (5 bases). CDR1 MDHEN and CDR2 SYDVKM come from the germline V gene. This CDR3 is built from 12 residues. Trimming stripped 3 bases from V and 5 bases from J, with 7 bases between. CDR3 amino acids: CASSFRGYGYTF. CDR3 bases: TGTGCCAGCAGTTTTCGGGGGTATGGCTACACCTTC.

The rearrangement uses TRBV7-2 and TRBJ1-2; 7 bases are a match to TRBD1. Germline values: CDR1 SGHTA, CDR2 FQGNSA. This CDR3 spans 13 amino acids. V shed 6 bases and J 3 bases; nucleotides not matched to a gene: 4. The CDR3 protein is CASSYDRDYGYTF. The DNA of the CDR3 is TGTGCCAGCAGTTACGACAGGGACTATGGCTACACCTTC.

The chain has TRBV7-2 and TRBJ1-2, with a possible D match to TRBD1 (5 bases). The CDR3 length is 14 residues. Germline CDR1 and CDR2: SGHTA and FQGNSA. V lost 7 bases, J lost 8 bases, and 20 bases lay in between. The CDR3 spells CASTLITGGGGYTF. Written as DNA, the CDR3 is TGTGCCAGCACCCTGATTACCGGGGGGGGAGGCTACACCTTC.

The chain uses TRBV24-1 and TRBJ1-5; the D is unclear. Germline CDR1 and CDR2: KGHDR and SFDVKD. Trimming took 9 bases from V and 1 from J, leaving 9 bases between them. There are 13 residues in the CDR3. CDR3 protein: CATSTASNQPQHF. The CDR3 DNA follows: TGTGCCACCTCCACAGCCAGCAATCAGCCCCAGCATTTT.

This rearrangement joins TRBV28 to TRBJ2-2; TRBD1 might be the D (5 bases). Germline assignment: CDR1 MDHEN and CDR2 SYDVKM. V was pared by 6 bases and J by 2 bases, with 13 bases between. The CDR3 has 15 amino acids. The CDR3 DNA sequence: TGTGCCAGCAGACTAAGTGGGGCCAACACCGGGGAGCTGTTTTTT. Encoded protein: CASRLSGANTGELFF. The full variable domain, its missing parts supplied by reference TRBV28 and TRBJ2-2, is DVKVTQSSRYLVKRTGEKVFLECVQDMDHENMFWYRQDPGLGLRLIYFSYDVKMKEKGDIPEGYSVSREKKERFSLILESASTNQTSMYLCASRLSGANTGELFFGEGSRLTVL.

The chain recombines TRBV6-4 with TRBJ2-1, with 9 bases matching TRBD2. Trimming cost V 4 bases and J 7 bases; bases outside gene matches: 14. Germline V gene lookup returns CDR1 MRHNA and CDR2 SNTAGT. This CDR3 region has 17 residues. CDR3 DNA: TGTGCCAGCAGTGTGGTTAGCGGGAGCCCCGGGTGGAATGAGCAGTTCTTC. Its translation is CASSVVSGSPGWNEQFF.

This chain joins TRBV5-3 and TRBJ2-7, with 7 bases identical to TRBD1. TRBV5-3 is filed as an ORF, its function uncertain. V was pared by 3 bases and J by 6 bases, with 27 bases of the junction left unmatched. The CDR3 runs to 20 residues. The CDR3, as DNA: TGTGCCAGAAGCTCTCATATAATTAAGACAAAAGACAGGGTCGGCGGCGAGCAGTACTTC. Protein product: CARSSHIIKTKDRVGGEQYF.

In DNA form, the CDR3 reads TGTGCCAGCAGTTTATTTTCGGTCATACTAGCCAAAAACATTCAGTACTTC. This codes for CASSLFSVILAKNIQYF. This chain uses TRBV28 with TRBJ2-4; D is unresolved. This CDR3 has 17 amino acids. The ends were cut back, 1 base at V and 0 bases at J, with 13 bases in the middle. CDR1 and CDR2 from the germline V gene are MDHEN and SYDVKM.

This clone was seen only once. This chain joins TRBV4-3 and TRBJ2-1; 7 positions agree with TRBD2. V shed 0 bases, J shed 0 bases, and the junction held 5 bases outside the gene matches. The V gene's germline CDR1 is LGHNA and CDR2 YSLEER. The CDR3 consists of 17 residues. The chain's CDR3 is CASSQDVAGSSYNEQFF. The CDR3 DNA reads TGCGCCAGCAGCCAAGATGTAGCGGGTAGCTCCTACAATGAGCAGTTCTTC.

V usage is TRBV14 and J usage is TRBJ1-2; D uncertain. Germline values: CDR1 SGHDN, CDR2 FVKESK. Trimming took 0 bases from V and 4 from J, leaving 15 bases between them. The CDR3 is made up of 16 amino acids. CDR3 amino acids: CASSQDRGPGGYGYTF. The DNA for the CDR3 is TGTGCCAGCAGCCAAGATAGAGGGCCAGGTGGCTATGGCTACACCTTC.

The chain employs TRBV24-1 and TRBJ1-1; D call uncertain. The CDR3 loop spans 13 amino acids. Germline assignment: CDR1 KGHDR and CDR2 SFDVKD. V was shortened by 0 bases and J by 4 bases, with 5 bases between the two germline ends. CDR3 sequence: CATSDLRGTEAFF. DNA of the CDR3: TGTGCCACCAGTGATTTGCGCGGCACTGAAGCTTTCTTT.

This sequence joins TRBV7-6 and TRBJ1-2; TRBD1 matches at 10 bases. The CDR3 has 20 amino acids. The junction had 21 bases not matched to a gene; V was cut back by 5 bases and J by 3 bases. Germline V lookup: CDR1 SGHVS, CDR2 FNYEAQ. CDR3 amino acids: CASSPTFPFRDRGQDYGYTF. In nucleotides, the CDR3 is TGTGCCAGCAGCCCAACTTTCCCTTTCCGGGACAGGGGCCAGGACTATGGCTACACCTTC.